This TCR beta chain is drawn from a study of lymphopenia after photon versus proton radiotherapy (dated by TCRdb to the late 2010s). Looking at the study overall: The immunological effects of photon versus proton radiation therapy were compared in patients with gastrointestinal tumors who developed high-grade lymphopenia. The cohort included approximately 18 patients with gastrointestinal tumors who developed lymphopenia after receiving either photon or proton therapy. The study aimed to characterize how the two radiation modalities differ in their impact on the immune system. Overall results and qualifications from the work: Across the cohort, among patients who died, a greater drop in TCR diversity after the nadir was inversely correlated with overall survival time. After the lymphocyte count nadir, repertoires from photon-treated patients showed oligoclonal expansion, particularly of CD8+ Temra cells, and this expansion drove the decline in diversity. Proton-treated patients stayed relatively stable during treatment, while photon-treated patients lost naive T cells and TCR diversity and gained effector/memory populations. The authors looked at the survival association only in patients who died, and they framed better survival with proton therapy as a possibility rather than a demonstrated result.

As encoded in the germline V gene, CDR1 is SGHRS while CDR2 is YFSETQ. Trimming takes 6 bases from V and 8 bases from J, and the germline ends sit 18 bases apart. Reading from cysteine to phenylalanine, the CDR3 counts 14 amino acids. Only the CDR3 portion is preserved as DNA: 42 bases, with reading frame beginning at the first base. Comment on this clone: Its antigen has not been determined. The input lacks base qualities; no much larger clone sits a single base away.

The receptor library was made with the immunoSEQ multiplex PCR assay. Deep sequencing of rearranged TCR beta loci, alongside multiparametric flow cytometry, was used to profile T cell repertoires. This is the immuneACCESS table as TCRdb keeps it, with only in-frame sequences that have V and J called. A part of the clones is gone; compared with another copy, unresolved V genes explain less than half, and the rest is unexplained. Across this sample there are 8,000 or so clones, with less than 90% seen only once. About 3.1% of the sample belongs to the ten largest clones. Sample: peripheral blood, taken from a patient treated with photon-based radiotherapy. The V gene is TRBV5-1 and the J gene is TRBJ2-1, with TRBD1 as a weak D call on 5 bases. This clonotype was sampled from a woman in her seventies with pancreatic cancer. The CDR3 amino acid sequence is: CASTQGSLQYEQFF. The DNA is as follows: TGCGCCAGCACCCAGGGATCTCTACAATATGAGCAGTTCTTC. Where the CDR3 stops, the reference TRBV5-1 and TRBJ2-1 genes take over; the full variable domain is KAGVTQTPRYLIKTRGQQVTLSCSPISGHRSVSWYQQTPGQGLQFLFEYFSETQRNKGNFPGRFSGRQFSNSRSEMNVSTLELGDSALYLCASTQGSLQYEQFFGPGTRLTVL.